This T cell receptor beta chain was captured by sequencing in a study of PD-L1 blockade in urothelial cancer. Background on the study: Atezolizumab therapy began for patients in about 2014, dosed at 1,200 mg intravenously every 3 weeks. A median about 140,000 T cells were found in blood samples.

Templates that were synthetic TCR analogs were spiked into each PCR. The protocol was immunoSEQ multiplex PCR, while the TCRdb copy is restricted to in-frame clones and leaves out a portion. The sample carries roughly 87,000 clones, about nine tenths recorded once. The CDR3 extends over 13 amino acids. Germline V gene sequence: CDR1 SQVTM, CDR2 ANQGSEA. V lost 4 bases and J lost 2, with 9 bases in between. The rearrangement joins TRBV29-1 to TRBJ2-1; D is unclear. The sequencing here drew on PBMCs, taken around atezolizumab (anti-PD-L1) treatment. This TCR was recovered from a woman aged 70-85 years with urothelial cancer. The CDR3 spells CSVGVPPYNEQFF. The DNA for the CDR3 is TGCAGCGTTGGAGTTCCCCCCTACAATGAGCAGTTCTTC.